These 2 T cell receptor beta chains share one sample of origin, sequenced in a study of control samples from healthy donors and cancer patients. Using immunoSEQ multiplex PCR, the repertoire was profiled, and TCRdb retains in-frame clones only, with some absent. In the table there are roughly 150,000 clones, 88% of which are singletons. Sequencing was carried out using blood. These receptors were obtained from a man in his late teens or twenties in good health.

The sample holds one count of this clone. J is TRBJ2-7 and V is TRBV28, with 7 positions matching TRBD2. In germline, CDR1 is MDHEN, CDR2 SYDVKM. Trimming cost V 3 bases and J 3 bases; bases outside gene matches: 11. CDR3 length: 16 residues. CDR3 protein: CASSFGRGTAIYEQYF. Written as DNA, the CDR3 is TGTGCCAGCAGTTTCGGGCGGGGGACGGCGATCTACGAGCAGTACTTC.

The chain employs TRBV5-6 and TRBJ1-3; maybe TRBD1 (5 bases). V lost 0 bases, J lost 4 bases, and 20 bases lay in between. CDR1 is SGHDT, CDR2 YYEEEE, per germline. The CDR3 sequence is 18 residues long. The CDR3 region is CASSLAPPGPKRGNTIYF. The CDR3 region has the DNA TGTGCCAGCAGCTTGGCACCTCCGGGACCGAAAAGGGGAAACACCATATATTTT.